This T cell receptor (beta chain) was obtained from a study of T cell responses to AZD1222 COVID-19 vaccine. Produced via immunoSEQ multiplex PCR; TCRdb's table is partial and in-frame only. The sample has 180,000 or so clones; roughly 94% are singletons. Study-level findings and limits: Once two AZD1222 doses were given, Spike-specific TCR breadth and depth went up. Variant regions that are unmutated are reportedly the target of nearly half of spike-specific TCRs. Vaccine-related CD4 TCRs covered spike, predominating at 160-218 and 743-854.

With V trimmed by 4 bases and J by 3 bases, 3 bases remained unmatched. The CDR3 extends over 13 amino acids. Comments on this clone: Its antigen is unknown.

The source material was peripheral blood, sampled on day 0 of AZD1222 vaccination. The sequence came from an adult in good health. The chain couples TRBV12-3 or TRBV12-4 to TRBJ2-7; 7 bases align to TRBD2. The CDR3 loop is CASSSRGSYEQYF. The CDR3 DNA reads TGTGCCAGCAGTTCCCGCGGGAGCTACGAGCAGTACTTC.